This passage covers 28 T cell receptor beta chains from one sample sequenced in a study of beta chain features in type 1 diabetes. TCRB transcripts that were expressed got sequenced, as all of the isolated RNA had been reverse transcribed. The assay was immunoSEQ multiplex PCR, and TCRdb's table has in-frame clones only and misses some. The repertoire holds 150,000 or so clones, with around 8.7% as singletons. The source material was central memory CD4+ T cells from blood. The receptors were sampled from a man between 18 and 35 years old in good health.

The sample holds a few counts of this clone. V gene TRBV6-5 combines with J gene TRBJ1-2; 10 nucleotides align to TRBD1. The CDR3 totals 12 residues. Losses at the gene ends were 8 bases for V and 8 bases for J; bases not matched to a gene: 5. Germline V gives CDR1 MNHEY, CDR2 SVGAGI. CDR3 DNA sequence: TGTGCCAGCCGGACAGGGGGTTACGGCTACACCTTC. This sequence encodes CASRTGGYGYTF.

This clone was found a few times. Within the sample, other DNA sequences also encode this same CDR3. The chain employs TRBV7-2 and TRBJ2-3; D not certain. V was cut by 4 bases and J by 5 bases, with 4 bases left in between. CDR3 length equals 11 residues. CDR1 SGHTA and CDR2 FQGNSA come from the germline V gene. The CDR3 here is CASSSLDTQYF. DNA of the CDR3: TGTGCCAGCAGCTCGTTAGATACGCAGTATTTT.

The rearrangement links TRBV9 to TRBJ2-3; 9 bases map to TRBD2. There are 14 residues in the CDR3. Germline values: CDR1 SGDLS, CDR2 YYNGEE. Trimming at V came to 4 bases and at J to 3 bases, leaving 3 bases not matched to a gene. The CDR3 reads CASSIGLATDTQYF. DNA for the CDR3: TGTGCCAGCAGCATAGGACTAGCGACAGATACGCAGTATTTT.

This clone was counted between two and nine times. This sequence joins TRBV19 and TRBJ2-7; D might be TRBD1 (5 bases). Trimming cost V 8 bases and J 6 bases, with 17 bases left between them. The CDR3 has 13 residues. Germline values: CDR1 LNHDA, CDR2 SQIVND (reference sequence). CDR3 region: CASVGKGVSEQYF. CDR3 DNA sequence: TGTGCCAGTGTTGGAAAAGGGGTATCCGAGCAGTACTTC. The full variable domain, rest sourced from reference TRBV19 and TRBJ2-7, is DGGITQSPKYLFRKEGQNVTLSCEQNLNHDAMYWYRQDPGQGLRLIYYSQIVNDFQKGDIAEGYSVSREKKESFPLTVTSAQKNPTAFYLCASVGKGVSEQYFGPGTRLTVT.

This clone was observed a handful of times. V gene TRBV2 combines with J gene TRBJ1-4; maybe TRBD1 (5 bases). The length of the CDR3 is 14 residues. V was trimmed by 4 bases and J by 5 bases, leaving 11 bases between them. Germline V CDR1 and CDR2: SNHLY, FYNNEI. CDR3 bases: TGTGCCAGCAGTGCCGTGACAGTGAATGAAAAACTGTTTTTT. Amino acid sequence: CASSAVTVNEKLFF.

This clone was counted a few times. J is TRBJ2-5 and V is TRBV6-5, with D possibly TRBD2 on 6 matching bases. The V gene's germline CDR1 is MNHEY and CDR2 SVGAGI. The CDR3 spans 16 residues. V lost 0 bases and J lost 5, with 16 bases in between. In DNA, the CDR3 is TGTGCCAGCAGTTACTCGGGCAGCGGGCCAGCCGAGACCCAGTACTTC. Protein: CASSYSGSGPAETQYF.

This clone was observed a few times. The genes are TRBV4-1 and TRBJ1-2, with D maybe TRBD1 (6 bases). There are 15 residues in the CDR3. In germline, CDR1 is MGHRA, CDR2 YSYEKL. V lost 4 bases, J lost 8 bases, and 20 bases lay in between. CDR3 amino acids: CASSPGTSARRGYTF. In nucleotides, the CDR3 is TGCGCCAGCAGCCCCGGGACATCGGCTCGACGCGGCTACACCTTC.

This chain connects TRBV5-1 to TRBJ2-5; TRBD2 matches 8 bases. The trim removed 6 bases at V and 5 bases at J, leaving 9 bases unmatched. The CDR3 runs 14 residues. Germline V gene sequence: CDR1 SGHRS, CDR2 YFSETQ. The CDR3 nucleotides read TGCGCCAGCAACTCTCCGGGGGGGCAGGAGACCCAGTACTTC. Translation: CASNSPGGQETQYF.

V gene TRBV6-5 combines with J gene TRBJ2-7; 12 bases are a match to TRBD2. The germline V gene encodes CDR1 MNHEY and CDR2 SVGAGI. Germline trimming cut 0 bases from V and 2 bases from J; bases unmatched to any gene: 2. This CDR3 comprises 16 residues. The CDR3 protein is CASSYSTSGGTYEQYF. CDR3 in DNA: TGTGCCAGCAGTTACTCGACTAGCGGGGGTACCTACGAGCAGTACTTC.

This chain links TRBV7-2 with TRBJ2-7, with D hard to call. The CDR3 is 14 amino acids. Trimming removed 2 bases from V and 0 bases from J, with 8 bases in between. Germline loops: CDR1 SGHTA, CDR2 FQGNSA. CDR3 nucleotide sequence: TGTGCCAGCAGCTTACGACGGAGCTCCTACGAGCAGTACTTC. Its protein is CASSLRRSSYEQYF.

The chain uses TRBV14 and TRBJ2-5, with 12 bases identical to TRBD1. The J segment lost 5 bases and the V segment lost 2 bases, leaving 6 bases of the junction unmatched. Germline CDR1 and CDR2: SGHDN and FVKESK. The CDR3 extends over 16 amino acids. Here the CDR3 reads CASSQRDRGRWETQYF. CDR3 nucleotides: TGTGCCAGCAGCCAAAGGGACAGGGGGCGATGGGAGACCCAGTACTTC.

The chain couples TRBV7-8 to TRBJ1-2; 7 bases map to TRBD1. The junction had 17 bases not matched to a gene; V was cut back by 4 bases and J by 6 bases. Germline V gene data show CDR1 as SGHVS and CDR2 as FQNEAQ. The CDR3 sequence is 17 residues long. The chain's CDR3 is CASSSGWNRGSLDGYTF. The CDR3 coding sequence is TGTGCCAGCAGCTCCGGGTGGAACAGGGGCTCCTTGGATGGCTACACCTTC. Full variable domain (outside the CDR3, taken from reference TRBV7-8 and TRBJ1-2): GAGVSQSPRYKVAKRGQDVALRCDPISGHVSLFWYQQALGQGPEFLTYFQNEAQLDKSGLPSDRFFAERPEGSVSTLKIQRTQQEDSAVYLCASSSGWNRGSLDGYTFGSGTRLTVV.

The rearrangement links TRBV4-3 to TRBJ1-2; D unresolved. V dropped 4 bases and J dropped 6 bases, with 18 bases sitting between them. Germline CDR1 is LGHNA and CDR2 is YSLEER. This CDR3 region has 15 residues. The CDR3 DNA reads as TGCGCCAGCAGCCCCTCCCCGGGGTGGTCCAATGGCTACACCTTC. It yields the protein CASSPSPGWSNGYTF.

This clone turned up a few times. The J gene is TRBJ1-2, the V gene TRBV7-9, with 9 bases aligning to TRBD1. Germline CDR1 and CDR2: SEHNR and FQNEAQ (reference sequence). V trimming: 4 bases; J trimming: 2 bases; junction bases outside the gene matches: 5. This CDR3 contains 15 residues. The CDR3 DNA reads TGTGCCAGCAGCTCCCTGGGACAGGGAAACTATGGCTACACCTTC. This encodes CASSSLGQGNYGYTF.

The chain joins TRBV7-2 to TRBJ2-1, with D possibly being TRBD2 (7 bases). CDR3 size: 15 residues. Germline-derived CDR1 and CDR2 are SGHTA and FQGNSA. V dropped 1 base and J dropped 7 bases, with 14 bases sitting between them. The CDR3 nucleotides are TGTGCCAGCAGCTTAGTGTCCAGGGGAGGGAATGAGCAGTTCTTC. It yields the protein CASSLVSRGGNEQFF.

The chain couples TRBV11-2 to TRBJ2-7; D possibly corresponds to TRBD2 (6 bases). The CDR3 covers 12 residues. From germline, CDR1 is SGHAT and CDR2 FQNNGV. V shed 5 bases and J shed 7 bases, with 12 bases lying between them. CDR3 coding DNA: TGTGCCAGCAGCCCCTCCGGGAGTGAGCAGTACTTC. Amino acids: CASSPSGSEQYF.

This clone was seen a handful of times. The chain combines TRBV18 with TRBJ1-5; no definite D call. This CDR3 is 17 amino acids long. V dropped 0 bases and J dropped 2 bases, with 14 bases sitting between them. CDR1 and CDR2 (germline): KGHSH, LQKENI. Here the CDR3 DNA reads TGTGCCAGCTCACCACCGATTGTGAGCTCCGGCAATCAGCCCCAGCATTTT. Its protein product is CASSPPIVSSGNQPQHF.

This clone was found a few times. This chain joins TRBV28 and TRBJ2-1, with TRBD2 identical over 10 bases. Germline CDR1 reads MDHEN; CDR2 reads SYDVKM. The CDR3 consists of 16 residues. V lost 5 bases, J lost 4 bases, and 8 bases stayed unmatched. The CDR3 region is CASSPASSGGYNEQFF. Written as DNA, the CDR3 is TGTGCCAGCAGTCCTGCCTCTAGCGGGGGTTACAATGAGCAGTTCTTC.

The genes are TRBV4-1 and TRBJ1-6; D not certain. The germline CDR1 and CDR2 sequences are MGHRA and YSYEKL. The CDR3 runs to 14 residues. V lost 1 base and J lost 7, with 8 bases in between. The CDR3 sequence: CASSQGTGNSPLHF. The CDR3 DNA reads TGCGCCAGCAGCCAAGGGACGGGAAATTCACCCCTCCACTTT.

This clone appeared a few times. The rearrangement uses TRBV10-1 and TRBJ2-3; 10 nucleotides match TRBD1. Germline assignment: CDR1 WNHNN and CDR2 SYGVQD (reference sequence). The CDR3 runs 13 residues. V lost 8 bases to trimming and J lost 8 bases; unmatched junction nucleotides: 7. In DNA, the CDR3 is TGCGCCAGCGGGACGGGACAGGGGATTACGCAGTATTTT. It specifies CASGTGQGITQYF.

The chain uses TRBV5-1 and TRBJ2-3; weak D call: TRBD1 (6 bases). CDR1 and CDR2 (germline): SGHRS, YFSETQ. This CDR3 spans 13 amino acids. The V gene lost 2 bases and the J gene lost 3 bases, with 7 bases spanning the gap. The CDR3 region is CASSFGQTDTQYF. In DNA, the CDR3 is TGCGCCAGCAGCTTCGGACAGACAGATACGCAGTATTTT.

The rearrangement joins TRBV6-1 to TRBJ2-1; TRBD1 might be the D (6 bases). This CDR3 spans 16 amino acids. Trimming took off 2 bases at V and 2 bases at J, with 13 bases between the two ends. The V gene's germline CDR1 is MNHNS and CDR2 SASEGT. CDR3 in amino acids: CASSENGGNTYNEQFF. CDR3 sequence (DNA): TGTGCCAGCAGTGAAAATGGGGGCAACACCTACAATGAGCAGTTCTTC.

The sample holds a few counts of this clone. The CDR3 loop reads CAGHSGANVLTF. CDR3 coding DNA: TGTGCCGGCCATTCTGGGGCCAACGTCCTGACTTTC. The gene calls are TRBV6-6 and TRBJ2-6, with no clear D. This CDR3 has 12 residues. The germline V gene has CDR1 MNHNY and CDR2 SVGAGI (reference sequence). V lost 11 bases to trimming and J lost 1 base, with 6 bases between them.

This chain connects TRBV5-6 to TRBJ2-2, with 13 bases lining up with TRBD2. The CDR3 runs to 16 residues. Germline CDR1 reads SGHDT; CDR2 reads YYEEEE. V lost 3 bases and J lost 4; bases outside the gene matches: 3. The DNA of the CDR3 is TGTGCCAGCAGCTCGGGACTAGCGGGGTCCACCGGGGAGCTGTTTTTT. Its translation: CASSSGLAGSTGELFF.

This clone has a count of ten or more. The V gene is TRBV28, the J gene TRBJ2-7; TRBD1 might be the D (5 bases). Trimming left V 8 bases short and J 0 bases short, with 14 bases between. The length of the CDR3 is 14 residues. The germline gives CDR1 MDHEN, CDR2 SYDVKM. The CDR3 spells CASQGQGTSYEQYF. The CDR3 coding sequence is TGTGCCAGCCAAGGGCAGGGAACCTCCTACGAGCAGTACTTC.

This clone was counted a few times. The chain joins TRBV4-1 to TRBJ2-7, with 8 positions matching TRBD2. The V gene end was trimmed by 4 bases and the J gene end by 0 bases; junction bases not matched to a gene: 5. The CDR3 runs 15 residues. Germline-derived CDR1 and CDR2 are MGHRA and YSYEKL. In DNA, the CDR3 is TGCGCCAGCAGCCCCGGGGGGGGGCGCTCCTACGAGCAGTACTTC. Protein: CASSPGGGRSYEQYF.

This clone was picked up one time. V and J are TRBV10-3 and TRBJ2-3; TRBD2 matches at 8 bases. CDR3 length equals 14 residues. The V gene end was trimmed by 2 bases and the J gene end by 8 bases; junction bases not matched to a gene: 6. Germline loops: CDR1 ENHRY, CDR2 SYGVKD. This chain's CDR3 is CAISEGGGPGTQYF. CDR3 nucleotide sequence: TGTGCCATCAGTGAGGGCGGGGGGCCGGGTACGCAGTATTTT.

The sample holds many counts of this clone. In DNA, the CDR3 is TGTGCCAGCAGTGAACAGGGTGGCAATCAGCCCCAGCATTTT. Encoded protein: CASSEQGGNQPQHF. The V call is TRBV2, the J call TRBJ1-5, with D tentatively TRBD1 (5 bases). Germline V gene lookup returns CDR1 SNHLY and CDR2 FYNNEI. The CDR3 is made up of 14 amino acids. V was pared by 2 bases and J by 2 bases, with 7 bases between.